This is a list of T cell receptor beta chains from one sample in a study of CD8+CD57+ T cells in acquired aplastic anemia. TCRdb recomputed calls from the reads with MiXCR, one row per CDR3 protein. The profile shows 150,000 to 200,000 distinct CDR3 sequences, around 60% of them singletons. Sequenced input: sorted CD4+, CD8+, or CD8+CD57+ T cells (not recorded which) from PBMCs. These TCRs come from a human donor in good health. CDR3s include the opening cysteine and the closing phenylalanine or tryptophan. D genes are given only for firm matches. Not all rows give a size; the values are once, few, many and, for expanded clones, a class.

v_gene: TRBV15; d_gene: .; abundance: .; j_gene: TRBJ2-7; CDR3aa: CATSRVGLTQYF; CDR3nt: TGTGCCACCAGCAGAGTTGGGTTAACGCAGTACTTC
v_gene: TRBV9; d_gene: .; abundance: few; j_gene: TRBJ1-6; CDR3aa: CASSVEPAQNSPLHF; CDR3nt: TGTGCCAGCAGCGTAGAACCCGCCCAGAATTCACCCCTCCACTTT
v_gene: TRBV7-7; d_gene: .; abundance: .; j_gene: TRBJ2-5; CDR3aa: CASSLEFGVLGTQYF; CDR3nt: TGTGCTAGCAGCTTAGAATTTGGAGTCTTAGGGACCCAGTACTTC
v_gene: TRBV2; d_gene: TRBD2; abundance: .; j_gene: TRBJ2-7; CDR3aa: CASSYTSGPYEQYF; CDR3nt: TGTGCCAGCAGTTACACTAGCGGTCCCTACGAGCAGTACTTC
v_gene: TRBV7-8; d_gene: .; abundance: once; j_gene: TRBJ2-1; CDR3aa: CASSGQDTYNEQFF; CDR3nt: TGTGCCAGCAGCGGGCAGGACACCTACAATGAGCAGTTCTTC
v_gene: TRBV2; d_gene: .; abundance: many; j_gene: TRBJ2-3; CDR3aa: CASSEVSPGTQYF; CDR3nt: TGTGCCAGCAGTGAAGTGTCCCCAGGTACGCAGTATTTT
v_gene: TRBV9; d_gene: .; abundance: many; j_gene: TRBJ2-1; CDR3aa: CASSVEGDIAYNEQFF; CDR3nt: TGTGCCAGCAGCGTAGAAGGAGACATAGCCTACAATGAGCAGTTCTTC
v_gene: TRBV7-2; d_gene: .; abundance: .; j_gene: TRBJ2-5; CDR3aa: CASSLGPKETQYF; CDR3nt: TGTGCCAGCAGCTTGGGACCTAAAGAGACCCAGTACTTC
v_gene: TRBV25-1; d_gene: .; abundance: .; j_gene: TRBJ2-5; CDR3aa: CASSVGWGVETQYF; CDR3nt: TGTGCCAGCAGTGTTGGTTGGGGCGTGGAGACCCAGTACTTC
v_gene: TRBV24-1; d_gene: TRBD1; abundance: many; j_gene: TRBJ2-2; CDR3aa: CATSDRGQGGTGELFF; CDR3nt: TGTGCCACCAGTGATCGAGGACAGGGGGGCACCGGGGAGCTGTTTTTT
v_gene: TRBV24-1; d_gene: .; abundance: .; j_gene: TRBJ2-3; CDR3aa: CATSDLESDTQYF; CDR3nt: TGTGCCACCAGTGATTTGGAAAGCGATACGCAGTATTTT
v_gene: TRBV7-2; d_gene: .; abundance: .; j_gene: TRBJ1-1; CDR3aa: CASSLTRSAEAFF; CDR3nt: TGTGCCAGCAGCCTAACCCGGTCCGCTGAAGCTTTCTTT
v_gene: TRBV20-1; d_gene: .; abundance: once; j_gene: TRBJ2-6; CDR3aa: CSARRSAGANVLTF; CDR3nt: TGCAGTGCTCGCCGATCAGCTGGGGCCAACGTCCTGACTTTC
v_gene: TRBV19; d_gene: .; abundance: few; j_gene: TRBJ2-7; CDR3aa: CASSALGGYEQYF; CDR3nt: TGTGCCAGTAGTGCTCTCGGTGGTTACGAGCAGTACTTC
v_gene: TRBV29-1; d_gene: .; abundance: .; j_gene: TRBJ2-3; CDR3aa: CSVGLGADTQYF; CDR3nt: TGCAGCGTTGGTTTAGGTGCAGATACGCAGTATTTT
v_gene: TRBV7-8; d_gene: TRBD2; abundance: .; j_gene: TRBJ2-3; CDR3aa: CASSQDSGGEPDTQYF; CDR3nt: TGCGCCAGCAGCCAAGATTCTGGGGGGGAGCCAGATACGCAGTATTTT
v_gene: TRBV7-9; d_gene: .; abundance: .; j_gene: TRBJ1-6; CDR3aa: CASSPGDRDNSPLHF; CDR3nt: TGTGCCAGCAGCCCAGGGGATAGGGACAATTCACCCCTCCACTTT
v_gene: TRBV24-1; d_gene: .; abundance: .; j_gene: TRBJ1-5; CDR3aa: CATSDYRDQPQHF; CDR3nt: TGTGCCACCAGTGATTACAGGGATCAGCCCCAGCATTTT
v_gene: TRBV29-1; d_gene: .; abundance: .; j_gene: TRBJ1-4; CDR3aa: CSVEDPNEKLFF; CDR3nt: TGCAGCGTGGAGGACCCGAATGAAAAACTGTTTTTT
v_gene: TRBV12-3/TRBV12-4; d_gene: TRBD1; abundance: .; j_gene: TRBJ2-7; CDR3aa: CASSLGTVYEQYF; CDR3nt: TGTGCCAGCAGTCTGGGGACAGTGTACGAGCAGTACTTC
v_gene: TRBV7-2; d_gene: .; abundance: .; j_gene: TRBJ1-1; CDR3aa: CASSSSGQGNAFF; CDR3nt: TGTGCCAGCAGCTCCTCGGGTCAGGGGAATGCTTTCTTT
v_gene: TRBV9; d_gene: .; abundance: many; j_gene: TRBJ2-7; CDR3aa: CASSVSGTSYEQYF; CDR3nt: TGTGCCAGCAGCGTATCCGGGACTTCCTACGAGCAGTACTTC
v_gene: TRBV20-1; d_gene: .; abundance: .; j_gene: TRBJ2-7; CDR3aa: CSARERTPGSYEQYF; CDR3nt: TGCAGTGCTAGAGAGCGGACTCCTGGCTCCTACGAGCAGTACTTC
v_gene: TRBV15; d_gene: .; abundance: .; j_gene: TRBJ1-2; CDR3aa: CATSTNLGVDYGYTF; CDR3nt: TGTGCCACCAGCACCAACCTGGGGGTGGACTATGGCTACACCTTC
v_gene: TRBV24-1; d_gene: .; abundance: .; j_gene: TRBJ2-5; CDR3aa: CATSDSDSQETQYF; CDR3nt: TGTGCCACCAGTGATAGTGACAGCCAAGAGACCCAGTACTTC
v_gene: TRBV29-1; d_gene: .; abundance: .; j_gene: TRBJ1-6; CDR3aa: CSVTRNNSPLHF; CDR3nt: TGCAGCGTCACGAGAAATAATTCACCCCTCCACTTT
v_gene: TRBV7-2; d_gene: TRBD1; abundance: .; j_gene: TRBJ1-6; CDR3aa: CASSFGQGASPLHF; CDR3nt: TGTGCCAGCAGCTTTGGACAGGGGGCTTCACCCCTCCACTTT
v_gene: TRBV25-1; d_gene: .; abundance: once; j_gene: TRBJ1-1; CDR3aa: CASMDSPMNTEAFF; CDR3nt: TGTGCCAGCATGGACAGCCCCATGAACACTGAAGCTTTCTTT
v_gene: TRBV7-2; d_gene: TRBD1; abundance: .; j_gene: TRBJ1-4; CDR3aa: CASSSGQGPEKLFF; CDR3nt: TGTGCCAGCAGCTCGGGACAGGGACCTGAAAAACTGTTTTTT
v_gene: TRBV11-2; d_gene: .; abundance: .; j_gene: TRBJ1-2; CDR3aa: CASSSSGTDYGYTF; CDR3nt: TGTGCCAGCAGCTCCTCCGGGACTGACTATGGCTACACCTTC
v_gene: TRBV10-3; d_gene: .; abundance: .; j_gene: TRBJ2-7; CDR3aa: CASSVASGTYYEQYF; CDR3nt: TGTGCCAGCAGTGTCGCGTCGGGCACCTACTACGAGCAGTACTTC
v_gene: TRBV20-1; d_gene: .; abundance: many; j_gene: TRBJ2-7; CDR3aa: CSASAGTYEQYF; CDR3nt: TGCAGTGCTAGCGCAGGGACCTACGAGCAGTACTTC
v_gene: TRBV15; d_gene: TRBD1; abundance: few; j_gene: TRBJ1-4; CDR3aa: CATSRPGQGVTNEKLFF; CDR3nt: TGTGCCACCAGCAGACCGGGTCAGGGGGTAACTAATGAAAAACTGTTTTTT
v_gene: TRBV5-1; d_gene: TRBD2; abundance: many; j_gene: TRBJ2-7; CDR3aa: CASSLLAGSYEQYF; CDR3nt: TGCGCCAGCAGCTTGTTAGCGGGCTCCTACGAGCAGTACTTC
v_gene: TRBV20-1; d_gene: .; abundance: once; j_gene: TRBJ1-1; CDR3aa: CSADHRAAEAFF; CDR3nt: TGCAGTGCGGACCACAGGGCAGCGGAAGCTTTCTTT
v_gene: TRBV12-5; d_gene: TRBD1; abundance: many; j_gene: TRBJ1-5; CDR3aa: CASGPGTGSVQPQHF; CDR3nt: TGTGCTAGTGGCCCCGGGACAGGGAGTGTTCAGCCCCAGCATTTT
v_gene: TRBV9; d_gene: .; abundance: many; j_gene: TRBJ2-2; CDR3aa: CASSAPRGTGELFF; CDR3nt: TGTGCCAGCAGCGCCCCCCGGGGGACCGGGGAGCTGTTTTTT
v_gene: TRBV20-1; d_gene: TRBD1; abundance: .; j_gene: TRBJ2-5; CDR3aa: CSARPTTGGPPQYF; CDR3nt: TGCAGTGCTAGACCTACGACAGGGGGGCCTCCCCAGTACTTC
v_gene: TRBV6-6; d_gene: .; abundance: .; j_gene: TRBJ2-1; CDR3aa: CASSYRDTNYNEQFF; CDR3nt: TGTGCCAGCAGTTACCGAGACACTAATTACAATGAGCAGTTCTTC
v_gene: TRBV7-6; d_gene: TRBD1; abundance: .; j_gene: TRBJ2-3; CDR3aa: CASSLLGPGQGADTQYF; CDR3nt: TGTGCCAGCAGCTTATTGGGCCCGGGACAGGGGGCAGATACGCAGTATTTT
v_gene: TRBV24-1; d_gene: TRBD1; abundance: many; j_gene: TRBJ1-2; CDR3aa: CATSEQGKYGYTF; CDR3nt: TGTGCCACCAGTGAACAGGGGAAATATGGCTACACCTTC
v_gene: TRBV25-1; d_gene: .; abundance: few; j_gene: TRBJ1-1; CDR3aa: CASSVSPTWGTEAFF; CDR3nt: TGTGCCAGCAGTGTTAGCCCCACGTGGGGCACTGAAGCTTTCTTT
v_gene: TRBV20-1; d_gene: .; abundance: .; j_gene: TRBJ1-2; CDR3aa: CSAPRDGDYGYTF; CDR3nt: TGCAGTGCCCCCCGGGACGGAGACTATGGCTACACCTTC
v_gene: TRBV7-9; d_gene: .; abundance: many; j_gene: TRBJ1-1; CDR3aa: CASTLTGRNTEAFF; CDR3nt: TGTGCCAGCACCCTGACAGGACGGAACACTGAAGCTTTCTTT
v_gene: TRBV11-2; d_gene: .; abundance: .; j_gene: TRBJ1-3; CDR3aa: CASSFLETGNTIYF; CDR3nt: TGTGCCAGCAGCTTCCTCGAGACTGGAAACACCATATACTTT
v_gene: TRBV4-2; d_gene: .; abundance: .; j_gene: TRBJ2-7; CDR3aa: CASSQPASYEQYF; CDR3nt: TGTGCCAGCAGCCAACCAGCATCATACGAGCAGTACTTC